Sequencing of this TCR beta chain was carried out in a study of CD8 T cells in Susac syndrome (dated 2019 in TCRdb). Describing the broader study: Among the sequenced Susac syndrome patients, five or six had clinically active disease and about eight were in clinical remission. Susac syndrome patients were therapy-naive, on corticosteroids (some also receiving IVIg), or on IVIg alone at blood withdrawal. Repertoire sequencing was used to test whether CD8+ T cell activation and differentiation in Susac syndrome was antigen driven. What the work shows at the level of the full study, not this receptor alone: The TCR sequencing and HLA analysis was acknowledged to have included a relatively small number of individuals. The CD4+ T cell repertoire of patients with Susac syndrome showed no detectable clonal expansion.

Peripheral blood CD8+ and CD4+ T cells from healthy donors, Susac syndrome patients and multiple sclerosis patients were profiled by high-throughput TCR beta sequencing. Susac syndrome patients met recently defined diagnostic criteria for definite or probable disease. Bulk CD8+ and CD4+ T cells were purified by magnetic negative isolation, while CD8+ TEMRA cells were enriched using FACS. Blood was drawn into EDTA tubes, processed within 24 hours, and PBMCs were isolated by density gradient centrifugation. PBMCs destined for TCR sequencing were cryopreserved in liquid nitrogen and later thawed in a 37 °C water bath. Purity of sorted or isolated CD4+, CD8+ and CD8+ TEMRA cells was at least 90%. RNA was extracted using the RNeasy kit, and roughly 0.5 to 1 ug of the RNA was reverse transcribed with random hexamers. TCR beta CDR3 regions were amplified with the immunoSEQ multiplex PCR assay covering 54 Vbeta and 13 Jbeta segments. To correct PCR amplification bias, a synthetic template baseline was used for both primer optimization and computational correction. The study's own analysis went as follows. Only productive sequences were kept, with reads annotated to V, D and J genes according to IMGT and analyzed in immunoSEQ Analyzer. Clonality was computed as one minus Shannon entropy normalized by log2 of the number of productive unique sequences. For each patient and control, public and private clones were evaluated within the 100 most prevalent clones. Clones were defined as Susac-specific if absent from the healthy and MS cohorts, from 1052 published viral clones and from other ImmuneACCESS disease sequences. TCRdb took the public reads, trimmed them with fastp at Q25, ran MiXCR for clone calling and kept in-frame beta chains. CDR3 protein duplicates are merged, each entry listing the most common genes and DNA. These V and J calls originate from TCRdb's pipeline instead of the authors' own analysis. The sample table shows 210,000 or so distinct CDR3 sequences, and approximately 94% are seen once. Of the sample, 0.15% to 0.2% falls within the top ten clones.

As regards this clonotype: No antigen is known for it. No base-level quality is on record; no much larger clone is a single base apart.

From the cysteine up to the phenylalanine, the CDR3 has a length of 15 residues. CDR3 DNA is the only sequence kept; it has 45 bases, read in frame from the first base. Trimming leaves V shorter by 5 bases and J shorter by 0 bases, with the junction holding 4 bases beyond the gene matches. The V gene is TRBV12-3 or TRBV12-4 and the J gene is TRBJ2-7, and 10 bases in between align with TRBD2. This receptor was identified in a human donor with Susac syndrome. Sequenced: CD4+ T cells from PBMCs. The nucleotide sequence reads as follows: TGTGCCAGCAGTCGGACTAGCGGAGACTCCTACGAGCAGTACTTC. The resulting protein is CASSRTSGDSYEQYF.